The TCR beta chain under discussion was sequenced for a study of T cell responses to AZD1222 COVID-19 vaccine. Assay used: immunoSEQ multiplex PCR; TCRdb lists only in-frame clones, some missing. The sample yields 140,000 or so clones, 88% seen once. The study pooled second doses at about 4 or about 12 weeks. Study-wide results and caveats: Of the AZD1222 recipients, only 5 or 6 were seropositive at baseline. A mostly white British donor set with more females was recruited, and clonal diversity was possibly underestimated. The reported proportion of spike-specific TCRs targeting unmutated variant regions was nearly half.

Germline CDR1 reads SNHLY; CDR2 reads FYNNEI. Trimming removed 8 bases from V and 1 base from J; junction bases left unmatched: 4. The length of the CDR3 is 14 residues. Note on this clone: The antigen is undetermined.

This TCR was sampled from an adult who received the AZD1222 COVID-19 vaccine. Source: peripheral blood, taken 28 days after the second AZD1222 dose. This chain links TRBV2 with TRBJ2-3, with TRBD2 identical over 9 bases. In nucleotides, the CDR3 is TGTGCCAGCTCGACTAGCGGAGGCACAGATACGCAGTATTTT. Residues: CASSTSGGTDTQYF.